Sequencing of this T cell receptor (beta chain) was carried out in a study of blood T cell repertoires in COVID-19. As for the study in general: Italy, Spain and the United States were the sources of the convalescent and acute COVID-19 samples. Nucleic acid was either cDNA or gDNA, and it came from T cells, B-cell-depleted T cells, or PBMCs.

Per the study methods: Estimates of nucleated cell counts were drawn from the amplification of reference gene primers. Sequencing was performed with immunoSEQ multiplex PCR; in TCRdb, only in-frame clones are kept and a portion is missing. V, J and clone size are those of that table, while D and trimming were read from the DNA. The table records roughly 130,000 clones, approximately 84% of them present only once. What was sequenced was peripheral blood. This TCR derives from a woman under 40 who had recovered from COVID-19.

The CDR3 DNA reads TGTGCCAGCAGCTTAGTCGGCGGGGCCGGGAATGAAAAACTGTTTTTT. This encodes CASSLVGGAGNEKLFF. The rearrangement links TRBV7-6 to TRBJ1-4, with D maybe TRBD1 (5 bases). Per the germline V gene, CDR1 is SGHVS and CDR2 is FNYEAQ. V lost 1 base to trimming and J lost 5 bases, with 14 bases between them. The CDR3 consists of 16 residues.